Listed here are 28 T cell receptor beta chains from one sample, sequenced in a study of T cell clonality in common variable immunodeficiency. Only in-frame clones appear in the TCRdb table, and some are missing; sequencing was by immunoSEQ multiplex PCR. Recorded here are around 32,000 clones, none singletons. What was sequenced was peripheral blood mononuclear cells. These receptors originate from a person between 18 and 70 years old in good health.

Details on this clone: The CDR3 goes on 3 residues after the read ends, and that part is filled in from the germline J gene. The J gene is TRBJ2-2, the V gene TRBV19; D gene unclear. Germline V gene sequence: CDR1 LNHDA, CDR2 SQIVND (reference sequence). The CDR3 sequence is 12 residues long. The chain's CDR3 is CASRYLNSPLFF. The covered CDR3 bases are TGTGCCAGTCGATACCTAAATTCACCG.

This clone was seen a few times. From the germline J gene comes the end of the CDR3, since the read stops 3 residues before it. This chain links TRBV11-3 with TRBJ1-4; D may be TRBD1 (6 bases). Germline V gene sequence: CDR1 SGHNT, CDR2 YENEEA. This CDR3 region has 14 residues. V lost 3 bases and J lost 4, with 9 bases in between. Incomplete CDR3 DNA: TGTGCCAGCAGCTTCGGACAGATTAATGAAAAA. Translation gives CASSFGQINEK. The whole CDR3 is CASSFGQINEKLFF.

Many counts were recorded for this clone. Partial CDR3 DNA: TGCAGTGCTAACCGGCGGGCACCCACAGATACG. Its translation: CSANRRAPTDT. Given in full, the CDR3 is CSANRRAPTDTQYF. The chain links TRBV20-1 to TRBJ2-3; a weak D match, TRBD2 (5 bases). The DNA ends 3 residues before the CDR3 does, and the rest of the CDR3 is filled in from the germline J gene. The CDR3 spans 14 residues. Germline CDR1 reads DFQATT; CDR2 reads SNEGSKA (reference sequence). The V gene lost 4 bases and the J gene lost 2 bases, with 13 bases spanning the gap.

At least ten counts were recorded for this clone. Read coverage stops 3 residues before the CDR3 terminus; the germline J gene supplies the remainder. The J gene is TRBJ1-6, the V gene TRBV19, with 8 bases lining up with TRBD1. Germline loops: CDR1 LNHDA, CDR2 SQIVND (reference sequence). The CDR3 extends over 15 amino acids. The junction had 11 bases not matched to a gene; V was cut back by 5 bases and J by 11 bases. The sequenced CDR3 bases are TGTGCCAGTAGTTACACGACAGGGGTAGACGCACCC. This gives the protein CASSYTTGVDAP. In full, the CDR3 is CASSYTTGVDAPLHF.

Concerning this clone: The junction shows a germline mismatch at one end, possibly a read error. The read ends 3 residues early relative to the CDR3; the germline J gene fills the gap. The same CDR3 also results from other DNA sequences found in this sample. The V gene is TRBV19, the J gene TRBJ1-2; D is possibly TRBD1 (5 bases). This CDR3 comprises 12 residues. The germline CDR1 and CDR2 sequences are LNHDA and SQIVND (reference sequence). CDR3 DNA, as far as it was read: TGTGCCAGTAGTTTTGGGGACTATGGT. This translates into CASSFGDYG. The whole CDR3 reads CASSFGDYGYTF.

About this clone itself: The sequence runs out 3 residues before the end of the CDR3; the remainder is reconstructed from the germline J gene. This rearrangement joins TRBV19 to TRBJ1-5, with 10 bases that match TRBD1. V trimming: 5 bases; J trimming: 3 bases; junction bases outside the gene matches: 7. The CDR3 totals 16 residues. In germline, CDR1 is LNHDA, CDR2 SQIVND (reference sequence). Incomplete CDR3 DNA: TGTGCCAGTAGTGGGCGGGACAGGGGACTCAATCAGCCC. This sequence encodes CASSGRDRGLNQP. The CDR3, in full, reads CASSGRDRGLNQPQHF.

The table lists this clone with many counts. The read terminates 3 residues ahead of where the CDR3 ends, so the germline J gene completes it. V is TRBV7-3 and J is TRBJ2-3, with D unclear. The CDR3 totals 15 residues. Germline V CDR1 and CDR2: SGHTA, FQGTGA. V lost 2 bases and J lost 4, with 13 bases in between. CDR3 bases read: TGTGCCAGCAGCTTACTCGGCGGCCGGCCAGATACG. Protein: CASSLLGGRPDT. The full CDR3 reads CASSLLGGRPDTQYF.

In this sample, this clone turned up a few times. The CDR3 end falls 3 residues outside the read, so it is completed with the germline J gene. The chain combines TRBV20-1 with TRBJ2-3; D is unresolved. This CDR3 spans 15 amino acids. Germline V gene sequence: CDR1 DFQATT, CDR2 SNEGSKA (reference sequence). CDR3 loop: CSARDRRYSNQPQYF. Partial CDR3 DNA: TGCAGTGCTAGAGATAGGCGTTATAGCAATCAGCCG.

In this sample, this clone turned up many times. Read sequence stops 3 residues before the CDR3 end, and the germline J gene provides the missing end. This sample includes further DNA sequences coding for the same CDR3. J is TRBJ1-3 and V is TRBV19; a possible D gene is TRBD1 (5 bases). The V gene's germline CDR1 is LNHDA and CDR2 SQIVND (reference sequence). Trimming removed 5 bases at V and 0 bases at J, with 11 bases between. This CDR3 is built from 15 residues. The CDR3 DNA, read in part, is TGTGCCAGTAGTGCACAGGCGACCTCTGGAAACACC. This sequence encodes CASSAQATSGNT. In full, the CDR3 is CASSAQATSGNTIYF.

This clone was seen repeatedly, ten times or more. The CDR3 end lies 3 residues beyond the end of the read and is filled in from the germline J gene. The genes are TRBV10-3 and TRBJ2-1, with D uncertain. The CDR3 extends over 12 amino acids. Trimming took 4 bases from V and 5 from J, leaving 6 bases between them. Germline V CDR1 and CDR2: ENHRY, SYGVKD. CDR3 DNA (partial): TGTGCCATCAGTGTCCTAAACAATGAG. Protein: CAISVLNNE. In full, the CDR3 is CAISVLNNEQFF.

This clone showed up many times. The read ends 3 residues before the CDR3 terminus; that terminus is restored from the germline J gene. The genes are TRBV28 and TRBJ2-1; 7 bases line up with TRBD1. Germline-derived CDR1 and CDR2 are MDHEN and SYDVKM. The J segment lost 4 bases and the V segment lost 4 bases, leaving 4 bases of the junction unmatched. The CDR3 consists of 14 residues. The covered CDR3 bases are TGTGCCAGCAGTTCCGGACAGGATTACAATGAG. The encoded protein is CASSSGQDYNE. The complete CDR3 reads CASSSGQDYNEQFF. Full variable domain (remainder filled in from reference TRBV28 and TRBJ2-1): DVKVTQSSRYLVKRTGEKVFLECVQDMDHENMFWYRQDPGLGLRLIYFSYDVKMKEKGDIPEGYSVSREKKERFSLILESASTNQTSMYLCASSSGQDYNEQFFGPGTRLTVL.

This clone was counted many times. The read stops 3 residues short of the end of the CDR3; the missing end is completed from the germline J gene. The chain joins TRBV2 to TRBJ2-4, with TRBD1 matching 8 bases. V lost 4 bases to trimming and J lost 9 bases; unmatched junction nucleotides: 2. CDR3 length: 12 residues. Germline V gene sequence: CDR1 SNHLY, CDR2 FYNNEI. The part of the CDR3 DNA that was read is TGTGCCAGCAGTGGTGGGACAGGCATT. It yields the protein CASSGGTGI. The full CDR3 is CASSGGTGIQYF.

This clone appeared many times. The read comes to an end 3 residues before the CDR3 does, leaving the germline J gene to fill in the end. V gene TRBV30 combines with J gene TRBJ2-2; 9 bases align to TRBD1. Germline V gene sequence: CDR1 GTSNPN, CDR2 SVGIG (reference sequence). This CDR3 spans 14 amino acids. The sequenced CDR3 bases are TGTGCCTGGAGCACCGGGACAGGGCATGAAAAG. Translating it yields CAWSTGTGHEK. The full CDR3 sequence reads CAWSTGTGHEKLFF.

In this sample, this clone turned up a few times. The read ends 3 residues shy of where the CDR3 ends; the end is completed using the germline J gene. J is TRBJ1-1 and V is TRBV2; the match to TRBD1 covers 7 bases. The CDR3 totals 14 residues. The germline CDR1 and CDR2 sequences are SNHLY and FYNNEI. The ends lost 5 bases at V and 3 bases at J; junction bases unmatched: 6. The CDR3 reads CASSLQGRDTEAFF. Incomplete CDR3 DNA: TGTGCCAGCAGTTTACAGGGGAGGGACACTGAA.

This clone was seen repeatedly, ten times or more. The read stops 3 residues short of the end of the CDR3; the missing end is completed from the germline J gene. V is TRBV20-1 and J is TRBJ2-7, with TRBD2 matching over 12 bases. The CDR3 sequence is 14 residues long. V shed 6 bases and J 5 bases; nucleotides not matched to a gene: 8. Germline V gives CDR1 DFQATT, CDR2 SNEGSKA (reference sequence). CDR3 DNA, as far as it was read: TGCAGTGCATCACTAGCGGGAGGAAAGAACGAG. It encodes CSASLAGGKNE. The full CDR3 is CSASLAGGKNEQYF.

The sample holds many counts of this clone. The sequenced fragment ends 3 residues before the CDR3 boundary, so the rest is inferred from the germline J gene. The V and J genes are TRBV4-2 and TRBJ2-3; possibly TRBD2 for D (6 bases). CDR1 is LGHNA, CDR2 YNFKEQ, per germline. CDR3 length: 13 residues. V lost 1 base, J lost 5 bases, and 7 bases lay in between. This chain's CDR3 is CASSQVGGDTQYF. Partial CDR3 DNA: TGTGCCAGCAGCCAAGTGGGGGGAGATACG.

This clone has only a few counts. Given a much more abundant clone one base away, this may be a read error. Coverage ceases 3 residues before the CDR3 finishes, and the germline J gene fills in the end. The V and J genes are TRBV6-4 and TRBJ1-4; D is perhaps TRBD1 (5 bases). CDR3 length equals 14 residues. The germline V gene encodes CDR1 MRHNA and CDR2 SNTAGT. The CDR3 is CASSPAGGANVLFF. The sequenced CDR3 bases are TGTGCCAGCAGCCCGGCAGGTGGGGCCAACGTA.

As for this clone: The DNA ends 3 residues before the CDR3 does, and the rest of the CDR3 is filled in from the germline J gene. The rearrangement links TRBV5-6 to TRBJ2-1; possible D gene TRBD1, 6 bases. Germline CDR1 and CDR2: SGHDT and YYEEEE. With 3 bases removed from V and 6 bases from J, the gap between germline ends came to 7 bases. CDR3 length equals 12 residues. CDR3 DNA, as far as it was read: TGTGCCAGCAGCTGGGACACCAATGAG. Protein: CASSWDTNE. The CDR3 reads in full as CASSWDTNEQFF.

This clone was picked up many times. CDR3 region: CASSPTGGGSDEQYF. Incomplete CDR3 DNA: TGTGCCAGCAGCCCGACAGGGGGCGGTTCCGACGAG. The genes are TRBV7-3 and TRBJ2-7, with TRBD1 identical over 10 bases. The DNA ends 3 residues before the CDR3 does, and the rest of the CDR3 is filled in from the germline J gene. The CDR3 length is 15 residues. CDR1 and CDR2 from the germline V gene are SGHTA and FQGTGA. J gave up 5 bases and V 5 bases, and 9 bases lay outside the gene matches.

This clone was seen a handful of times. CDR3 region: CSAAGAAGLNEQFF. Partial CDR3 DNA: TGCAGTGCCGCAGGGGCCGCGGGCCTCAATGAG. The V call is TRBV20-1, the J call TRBJ2-1; weak D call: TRBD1 (6 bases). The DNA ends 3 residues before the CDR3 does, and the rest of the CDR3 is filled in from the germline J gene. Germline lookup yields CDR1 DFQATT and CDR2 SNEGSKA (reference sequence). This CDR3 spans 14 amino acids. Trimming pared 6 bases from V and 6 bases from J, leaving 18 bases between.

There are many counts of this clone. Coverage ceases 3 residues before the CDR3 finishes, and the germline J gene fills in the end. The rearrangement joins TRBV20-1 to TRBJ1-4, with D possibly TRBD1 on 5 matching bases. The CDR3 is made up of 14 amino acids. Per the germline V gene, CDR1 is DFQATT and CDR2 is SNEGSKA (reference sequence). The V end was cut by 1 base, the J end by 0 bases, with 6 bases between. The covered CDR3 bases are TGCAGTGCTAGAGTGACAGCAACTAATGAAAAA. It yields the protein CSARVTATNEK. The full CDR3 protein reads CSARVTATNEKLFF.

The sample holds a few counts of this clone. The junction shows a germline mismatch at one end, possibly a read error. The read comes to an end 3 residues before the CDR3 does, leaving the germline J gene to fill in the end. The V gene is TRBV7-9, the J gene TRBJ2-2; 9 bases fit TRBD1. Per germline, CDR1 SEHNR and CDR2 FQNEAQ (reference sequence). The CDR3 spans 13 residues. The chain's CDR3 is CASNWDRAGGLFF. The DNA read from the CDR3 is TGTGCCAGCAACTGGGACAGGGCCGGGGGG.

This clone was seen more than once but under ten times. The read is 3 residues too short to cover the CDR3 end, so that end is filled in from the germline J gene. The chain joins TRBV18 to TRBJ2-5; TRBD2 matches 11 bases. The CDR3 is made up of 15 amino acids. The V segment lost 1 base and the J segment 4 bases; nucleotides outside the gene matches: 2. From germline, CDR1 is KGHSH and CDR2 LQKENI. CDR3 DNA, as far as it was read: TGTGCCAGCTCACCACTAGCGGGAGGGTTAGAGACC. This encodes CASSPLAGGLET. In full, the CDR3 is CASSPLAGGLETQYF.

This clone was recorded at least ten times. The read falls 3 residues short of the CDR3 end, and the missing part is taken from the germline J gene. This sequence joins TRBV20-1 and TRBJ2-2, with a possible D match to TRBD2 (5 bases). The CDR3 sequence is 16 residues long. Germline lookup yields CDR1 DFQATT and CDR2 SNEGSKA (reference sequence). Incomplete CDR3 DNA: TGCAGTGCTACCGACGGAGGAACTGCAACTAATGAAAAG. It codes for CSATDGGTATNEK. The complete CDR3 protein is CSATDGGTATNEKLFF.

This clone was counted many times. The CDR3 is cut off 3 residues early in the read; its end comes from the germline J gene. The chain combines TRBV30 with TRBJ1-4; a possible D gene is TRBD1 (5 bases). The V end lost 1 base, the J end lost 8 bases, and 11 bases lay between the germline ends. Germline CDR1 reads GTSNPN; CDR2 reads SVGIG (reference sequence). The CDR3 spans 13 residues. The sequenced CDR3 bases are TGTGCCTGGAGTGAGGGGCGTCAAGAAAAA. It translates to CAWSEGRQEK. The whole CDR3 sequence is CAWSEGRQEKLFF.

This clone occurred many times. The read terminates 3 residues before the CDR3 end, so the remaining end is supplied by the germline J gene. This chain joins TRBV18 and TRBJ2-3; D perhaps matches TRBD2 (6 bases). The germline CDR1 and CDR2 sequences are KGHSH and LQKENI. CDR3 length: 15 residues. V lost 2 bases and J 2 bases, leaving 11 bases between the germline ends. The CDR3 sequence is CASSPEGLTTDTQYF. The part of the CDR3 DNA that was read is TGTGCCAGCTCACCAGAGGGACTTACCACAGATACG.

The sample holds many counts of this clone. The sequence runs out 3 residues before the end of the CDR3; the remainder is reconstructed from the germline J gene. The chain carries TRBV19 and TRBJ2-7, with D possibly matching TRBD2 (5 bases). The CDR3 is 13 residues long. Trimming shortened V by 3 bases and J by 6 bases, and 12 bases separated the two germline ends. Germline V gene data show CDR1 as LNHDA and CDR2 as SQIVND (reference sequence). CDR3 sequence: CASSMRVVSEQYF. CDR3 bases read: TGTGCCAGTAGTATGCGGGTGGTTTCCGAG.

This clone was observed at least ten times. Read data end 3 residues before the CDR3 end; the end is taken from the germline J gene. V is TRBV7-9 and J is TRBJ1-1; TRBD1 is a possible D gene (6 bases). Germline CDR1 and CDR2: SEHNR and FQNEAQ (reference sequence). CDR3 size: 15 residues. Trimming removed 5 bases at V and 1 base at J, with 14 bases between. CDR3 region: CASSKDRVTNTEAFF. CDR3 DNA, as far as it was read: TGTGCCAGCAGCAAGGACAGAGTAACGAACACTGAA.